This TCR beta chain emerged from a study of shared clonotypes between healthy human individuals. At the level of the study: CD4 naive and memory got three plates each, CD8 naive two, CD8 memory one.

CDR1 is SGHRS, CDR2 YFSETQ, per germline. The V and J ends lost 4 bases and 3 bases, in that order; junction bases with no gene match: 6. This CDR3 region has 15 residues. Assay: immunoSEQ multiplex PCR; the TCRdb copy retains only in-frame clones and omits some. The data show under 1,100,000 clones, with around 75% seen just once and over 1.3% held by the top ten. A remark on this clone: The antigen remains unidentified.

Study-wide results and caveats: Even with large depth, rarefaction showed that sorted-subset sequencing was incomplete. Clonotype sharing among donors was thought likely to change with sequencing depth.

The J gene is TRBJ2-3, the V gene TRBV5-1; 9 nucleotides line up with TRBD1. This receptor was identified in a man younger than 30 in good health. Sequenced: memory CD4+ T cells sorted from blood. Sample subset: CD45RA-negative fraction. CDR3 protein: CASSVDRGETDTQYF. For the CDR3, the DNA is TGCGCCAGCAGCGTGGACAGGGGAGAGACAGATACGCAGTATTTT. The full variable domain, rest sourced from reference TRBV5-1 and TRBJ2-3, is KAGVTQTPRYLIKTRGQQVTLSCSPISGHRSVSWYQQTPGQGLQFLFEYFSETQRNKGNFPGRFSGRQFSNSRSEMNVSTLELGDSALYLCASSVDRGETDTQYFGPGTRLTVL.